This T cell receptor beta chain appears in the sequencing data of a study of cytomegalovirus exposure and HLA in healthy donors. Regarding the study as a whole: In vitro, three CMV-associated chains proved specific for CMV antigens.

A note on this clone: Antigen: not known.

Unmatched junction bases numbered 4, after V lost 0 bases and J lost 2 bases. This CDR3 contains 16 residues. Per germline, CDR1 SGHRS and CDR2 YFSETQ. The PCR employed 60 Vbeta primers together with 13 Jbeta primers. The protocol was immunoSEQ multiplex PCR, while the TCRdb copy is restricted to in-frame clones and leaves out a portion. Of 95,000 to 150,000 clones listed, roughly four fifths are singletons. This clonotype was sampled from a man aged 35 to 55 in good health and CMV-seronegative. This chain uses TRBV5-1 with TRBJ1-4, with TRBD1 identical over 7 bases. The specimen was PBMCs. CDR3 in amino acids: CASSLAGDSTNEKLFF. The DNA of the CDR3 is TGCGCCAGCAGCTTGGCCGGGGACAGTACTAATGAAAAACTGTTTTTT.